Sequencing of this T cell receptor beta chain was carried out in a study of siplizumab effects on memory and regulatory T cells. General study results and limits: An assignable phenotype, naive or memory, was missing from roughly 76-95% of proliferating CD4+ or CD8+ clones.

A remark on this clone: Its antigen is not known.

TCRdb keeps only in-frame clones here, not all; method: immunoSEQ multiplex PCR. The data contain roughly 7,100 clones, more than 35% of them singletons. The V gene's germline CDR1 is SGHNT and CDR2 YENEEA. There are 15 residues in the CDR3. V dropped 0 bases and J dropped 6; count of bases not matched to a gene: 3. In the mixed lymphocyte reaction, cells were cocultured for six to seven days at 37°C. The V and J genes are TRBV11-3 and TRBJ2-7; 12 bases are shared with TRBD1. The sequence was obtained from a human donor in good health; the cells came from an allogeneic mixed lymphocyte reaction. Material: CFSE-low (dividing) CD8+ T cells sorted from an allogeneic mixed lymphocyte reaction. As DNA, the CDR3 is TGTGCCAGCAGCTTAGATGGGACAGGGGGCCTCGAGCAGTACTTC. Translating it yields CASSLDGTGGLEQYF.